Described below is a single T cell receptor (beta chain) sequence and its context. Its specificity is not known. This sample was taken from a study of T-cell reconstitution after alpha-beta-depleted transplantation in children. General study results and limits: It was newly produced T cells that mostly accounted for T-cell counts and diversity one year after transplant. Several hundred rapidly expanded clones from non-depleted graft cells reportedly supplied alpha-beta T cells about two months post-transplant. Surviving recipient T cells and thymic progenitors underlay high day-60 TCRbeta diversity in some patients.

This CDR3 spans 11 amino acids. V was shortened by 3 bases and J by 7 bases, with 10 bases between the two germline ends. CDR1 GTSNPN and CDR2 SVGIG come from the germline V gene (reference sequence). Researchers prepared the TCRbeta library using unique molecular identifiers, the study reports. Each CDR3 protein is one row after TCRdb ran MiXCR on the PCR reads. The sample includes some 120,000 distinct CDR3 sequences, approximately 10% of them seen just once. The rearrangement joins TRBV30 to TRBJ2-7; either TRBD1 or TRBD2 may supply D (5 bases each). Here the sequenced sample was PBMCs, taken before TCRalphabeta/CD19-depleted stem cell transplant. The receptor's source is a boy aged 2 to 10 with acute lymphoblastic leukemia, due to receive a stem cell transplant. The CDR3 coding sequence is TGTGCCTGGAGCACCAGGGAGGAGCAGTACTTC. Protein product: CAWSTREEQYF.